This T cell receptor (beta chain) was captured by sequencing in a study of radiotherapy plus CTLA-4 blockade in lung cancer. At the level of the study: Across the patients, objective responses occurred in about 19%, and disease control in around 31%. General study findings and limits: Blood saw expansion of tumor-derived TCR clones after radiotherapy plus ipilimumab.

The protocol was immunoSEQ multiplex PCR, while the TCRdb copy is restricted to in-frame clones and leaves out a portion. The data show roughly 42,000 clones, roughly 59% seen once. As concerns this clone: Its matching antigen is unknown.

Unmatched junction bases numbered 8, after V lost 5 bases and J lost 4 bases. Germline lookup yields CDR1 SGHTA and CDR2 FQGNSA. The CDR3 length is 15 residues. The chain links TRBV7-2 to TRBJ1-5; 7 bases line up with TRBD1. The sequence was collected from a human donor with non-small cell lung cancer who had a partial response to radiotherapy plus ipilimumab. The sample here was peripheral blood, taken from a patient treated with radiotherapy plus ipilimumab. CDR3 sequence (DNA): TGTGCCAGCAGCCCGGCACCGGGACAGAATCAGCCCCAGCATTTT. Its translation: CASSPAPGQNQPQHF.